This entry features one T cell receptor beta chain sequence. TCRdb itself ran the 5' RACE reads through MiXCR, one entry per CDR3 protein. The sample shows 450,000 to 650,000 distinct CDR3 sequences, 9% to 10% of them seen only once. Germline CDR1 reads SGHNT; CDR2 reads YENEEA. The CDR3 extends over 15 amino acids. Trimming cost V 5 bases and J 6 bases; bases outside gene matches: 7. The data were taken from a study of identical twins. These data were also filed under a second study, of yellow fever vaccine responses in identical twins.

The V and J genes are TRBV11-3 and TRBJ2-7; 13 bases line up with TRBD2. The sequenced material came from PBMCs. The sequence was obtained from a woman between 18 and 29 years old in good health. In DNA form, the CDR3 reads TGTGCCAGCAGCCCCGGGACTAGCGGGGACTCCGAGCAGTACTTC. Translation: CASSPGTSGDSEQYF.